A single sample gave rise to the 32 T cell receptor beta chains below, sequenced in a study of CD8 T cells in Susac syndrome. RNA totalling roughly 0.5 to 1 ug underwent reverse transcription with random hexamers. From the immunoSEQ multiplex PCR reads, TCRdb called clonotypes with MiXCR, one entry per CDR3 protein. The sample shows around 170,000 distinct CDR3 sequences, approximately 94% of them seen only once. The sequenced sample consisted of CD4+ T cells from PBMCs. The source of these receptors is a human donor with Susac syndrome.

The V and J genes are TRBV29-1 and TRBJ2-3, with TRBD2 identical over 13 bases. This CDR3 is built from 18 residues. Germline CDR1 is SQVTM and CDR2 is ANQGSEA. With V trimmed by 2 bases and J by 2 bases, 10 bases remained unmatched. This chain's CDR3 is CSVETAGLAGLHTDTQYF. The CDR3 DNA reads TGCAGCGTTGAAACCGCGGGACTAGCGGGACTTCACACAGATACGCAGTATTTT.

V usage is TRBV5-6 and J usage is TRBJ1-2; D uncertain. CDR3 length: 13 amino acids. The V gene lost 3 bases and the J gene lost 0 bases, with 6 bases spanning the gap. Germline V gives CDR1 SGHDT, CDR2 YYEEEE. The CDR3 loop is CASSSTPNYGYTF. CDR3 nucleotide sequence: TGTGCCAGCAGCTCGACACCTAACTATGGCTACACCTTC.

This clonotype was observed a single time. The CDR3 DNA follows: TGTGCCAGCAATCTACAGGGGGCCAACGGGGAGCTGTTTTTT. Protein: CASNLQGANGELFF. V is TRBV6-5 and J is TRBJ2-2; TRBD1 agrees at 9 bases. The CDR3 sequence is 14 residues long. V gave up 7 bases and J gave up 7 bases; unmatched junction bases: 7. The germline V gene encodes CDR1 MNHEY and CDR2 SVGAGI.

This chain joins TRBV12-3 or TRBV12-4 and TRBJ1-1; D uncertain. V lost 0 bases, J lost 5 bases, and 7 bases lay in between. This CDR3 contains 13 residues. As DNA, the CDR3 is TGTGCCAGCAGTTTAGCGTGGGAGACTGAAGCTTTCTTT. Translation: CASSLAWETEAFF.

V usage is TRBV18 and J usage is TRBJ2-5; weak D call: TRBD2 (6 bases). Looked up from germline, CDR1 is KGHSH and CDR2 is LQKENI. V lost 1 base to trimming and J lost 0 bases, with 6 bases between them. The CDR3 covers 14 residues. The CDR3 here is CASSPRGDQETQYF. The CDR3, as DNA: TGTGCCAGCTCACCACGGGGGGACCAAGAGACCCAGTACTTC.

This chain uses TRBV20-1 with TRBJ2-1; 7 bases fit TRBD2. From germline, CDR1 is DFQATT and CDR2 SNEGSKA (reference sequence). The CDR3 covers 15 residues. J gave up 0 bases and V 4 bases, and 6 bases lay outside the gene matches. The CDR3 DNA is TGCAGTGCTACCCGACTAGCCCGCTCCTACAATGAGCAGTTCTTC. Translation: CSATRLARSYNEQFF.

In this sample, this clonotype turned up once. The chain uses TRBV7-2 and TRBJ2-4; D is unclear. V gave up 5 bases and J gave up 13 bases, with 15 bases separating them. The CDR3 spans 12 residues. Germline V gives CDR1 SGHTA, CDR2 FQGNSA. CDR3 in amino acids: CASSPATGRQYF. DNA for the CDR3: TGTGCCAGCAGCCCGGCGACGGGCAGGCAGTACTTC.

This chain joins TRBV24-1 and TRBJ2-3; D not certain. This CDR3 region has 13 residues. CDR1 KGHDR and CDR2 SFDVKD come from the germline V gene. V was trimmed by 6 bases and J by 2 bases, leaving 8 bases between them. CDR3 DNA sequence: TGTGCCACCAGTCGTGAATCCACAGATACGCAGTATTTT. Protein product: CATSRESTDTQYF.

This rearrangement joins TRBV4-3 to TRBJ2-1; the D is unclear. This CDR3 region has 14 residues. The germline V gene encodes CDR1 LGHNA and CDR2 YSLEER. The V and J ends lost 2 bases and 0 bases respectively, with 5 bases between them. CDR3 in amino acids: CASSQSSSYNEQFF. Here the CDR3 DNA reads TGCGCCAGCAGCCAAAGCAGCTCCTACAATGAGCAGTTCTTC.

The chain joins TRBV7-2 to TRBJ1-6; D gene uncertain. The CDR3 runs to 13 residues. Trimming stripped 5 bases from V and 9 bases from J, with 11 bases between. CDR1 is SGHTA and CDR2 is FQGNSA in the germline V gene. The CDR3 reads CASSPTTASPLHF. CDR3 nucleotides: TGTGCCAGCAGCCCGACTACAGCTTCACCCCTCCACTTT. Complete variable domain (other parts from reference TRBV7-2 and TRBJ1-6): GAGVSQSPSNKVTEKGKDVELRCDPISGHTALYWYRQSLGQGLEFLIYFQGNSAPDKSGLPSDRFSAERTGGSVSTLTIQRTQQEDSAVYLCASSPTTASPLHFGNGTRLTVT.

This clonotype appeared once. J is TRBJ2-6 and V is TRBV2; D gene ambiguous. With 4 bases removed from V and 0 bases from J, the gap between germline ends came to 13 bases. This CDR3 comprises 17 residues. Looked up from germline, CDR1 is SNHLY and CDR2 is FYNNEI. The CDR3, as DNA: TGTGCCAGCAGTGGTGGCCGTTTTCTCTCTGGGGCCAACGTCCTGACTTTC. Amino acids: CASSGGRFLSGANVLTF.

CDR3 amino acids: CSAITSGGRQETQYF. Written as DNA, the CDR3 is TGCAGTGCCATCACTAGCGGGGGGAGGCAAGAGACCCAGTACTTC. The V gene is TRBV20-1, the J gene TRBJ2-5; 12 bases agree with TRBD2. In germline, CDR1 is DFQATT, CDR2 SNEGSKA (reference sequence). CDR3 size: 15 residues. V was pared by 6 bases and J by 2 bases, with 7 bases of the junction left unmatched.

This clonotype was counted once. The chain uses TRBV19 and TRBJ2-1; D is unclear. Germline CDR1 LNHDA, CDR2 SQIVND (reference sequence). V lost 1 base, J lost 5 bases, and 9 bases lay in between. The CDR3 has 14 amino acids. The CDR3 loop reads CASSIVPTNNEQFF. Here the CDR3 DNA reads TGTGCCAGTAGTATAGTCCCGACCAACAATGAGCAGTTCTTC.

The chain links TRBV11-1 to TRBJ2-5; TRBD2 might be the D (6 bases). Germline V lookup: CDR1 SGHAT, CDR2 FQDESV (reference sequence). Trimming removed 3 bases at V and 0 bases at J, with 8 bases between. The CDR3 runs 14 residues. CDR3 coding DNA: TGTGCCAGCAGCTTTGGGGGGAACCAAGAGACCCAGTACTTC. Protein sequence: CASSFGGNQETQYF.

The V gene is TRBV19, the J gene TRBJ2-7, with TRBD2 as a possible D gene (5 bases). Germline CDR1 is LNHDA and CDR2 is SQIVND (reference sequence). The CDR3 sequence is 15 residues long. Trimming took 5 bases from V and 3 from J, leaving 17 bases between them. The CDR3 nucleotides read TGTGCCAGTAGTCAAGCCGCCGGGATTGGCTACGAGCAGTACTTC. Residues: CASSQAAGIGYEQYF.

The J gene is TRBJ2-7, the V gene TRBV20-1; the D is unclear. The CDR3 covers 13 residues. CDR1 is DFQATT and CDR2 is SNEGSKA in the germline V gene (reference sequence). V lost 5 bases and J lost 0, with 11 bases in between. The CDR3, as DNA: TGCAGTGCTGGACGTTTGATCTCCTACGAGCAGTACTTC. Translation: CSAGRLISYEQYF.

This chain joins TRBV7-9 and TRBJ2-3; D is undetermined. Germline CDR1 is SEHNR and CDR2 is FQNEAQ (reference sequence). The ends were cut back, 5 bases at V and 4 bases at J, with 10 bases in the middle. The CDR3 consists of 13 residues. The CDR3 region is CASSVEASDTQYF. The DNA of the CDR3 is TGTGCCAGCAGCGTAGAGGCCTCAGATACGCAGTATTTT.

V is TRBV5-6 and J is TRBJ1-1, with unresolved D. The V and J ends lost 0 bases and 1 base respectively, with 10 bases between them. Germline CDR1 and CDR2: SGHDT and YYEEEE. CDR3 length: 15 amino acids. CDR3 residues: CASSLAWAANTEAFF. Written as DNA, the CDR3 is TGTGCCAGCAGCTTGGCCTGGGCGGCGAACACTGAAGCTTTCTTT.

The V and J genes are TRBV6-5 and TRBJ2-7; 9 bases are shared with TRBD1. In germline, CDR1 is MNHEY, CDR2 SVGAGI. The CDR3 consists of 15 residues. V lost 4 bases to trimming and J lost 9 bases; unmatched junction nucleotides: 13. The CDR3 is CASSSPGDRAVGQYF. The CDR3 DNA sequence: TGTGCCAGCAGTTCCCCCGGGGACAGGGCGGTGGGGCAGTACTTC.

The genes are TRBV3-1 and TRBJ2-4; D is perhaps TRBD2 (5 bases). The CDR3 runs 14 residues. V was trimmed by 1 base and J by 6 bases, leaving 10 bases between them. Germline CDR1 reads LGHDT; CDR2 reads YNNKEL (reference sequence). This CDR3 is CASSQAGGGNIQYF. CDR3 sequence (DNA): TGTGCCAGCAGCCAAGCAGGAGGAGGAAACATTCAGTACTTC.

The chain combines TRBV3-1 with TRBJ2-5, with 8 bases that match TRBD2. Germline V gene lookup returns CDR1 LGHDT and CDR2 YNNKEL (reference sequence). The V and J ends lost 4 bases and 3 bases, in that order; junction bases with no gene match: 10. This CDR3 contains 16 residues. The CDR3 DNA is TGTGCCAGCAGCCCCGGGGGGGCCAGCATCAAAGAGACCCAGTACTTC. Its translation: CASSPGGASIKETQYF.

The chain recombines TRBV9 with TRBJ1-2, with 7 bases identical to TRBD1. J was trimmed by 3 bases and V by 0 bases; bases with no gene match: 5. The CDR3 covers 15 residues. Germline-derived CDR1 and CDR2 are SGDLS and YYNGEE. DNA for the CDR3: TGTGCCAGCAGCGTAGCGGGGACAGTCTACTATGGCTACACCTTC. Protein sequence: CASSVAGTVYYGYTF.

This chain uses TRBV29-1 with TRBJ1-3; 7 bases align to TRBD1. The CDR3 covers 17 residues. The junction had 9 bases not matched to a gene; V was cut back by 0 bases and J by 1 base. Germline-derived CDR1 and CDR2 are SQVTM and ANQGSEA. The CDR3 loop is CSVEDRRTGGSGNTIYF. In DNA form, the CDR3 reads TGCAGCGTTGAAGATCGACGGACAGGAGGGTCTGGAAACACCATATATTTT.

The chain combines TRBV10-3 with TRBJ1-2, with D possibly TRBD1 on 5 matching bases. The CDR3 loop spans 12 amino acids. The germline gives CDR1 ENHRY, CDR2 SYGVKD. V lost 4 bases to trimming and J lost 2 bases, with 5 bases between them. Here the CDR3 reads CAISGQNYGYTF. CDR3 DNA sequence: TGTGCCATCAGTGGACAGAACTATGGCTACACCTTC.

The chain has TRBV5-1 and TRBJ2-3; D call uncertain. Germline lookup yields CDR1 SGHRS and CDR2 YFSETQ. Deletions cut 4 bases from V and 0 bases from J, with 12 bases between. This CDR3 spans 15 amino acids. CDR3: CASSALTLSTDTQYF. For the CDR3, the DNA is TGCGCCAGCAGCGCCTTGACGTTAAGCACAGATACGCAGTATTTT.

This sequence joins TRBV7-2 and TRBJ2-1; 8 nucleotides align to TRBD1. The germline gives CDR1 SGHTA, CDR2 FQGNSA. The trim removed 2 bases at V and 7 bases at J, leaving 4 bases unmatched. This CDR3 contains 14 residues. For the CDR3, the DNA is TGTGCCAGCAGCTTATGGACAGGGACAAATGAGCAGTTCTTC. Its protein product is CASSLWTGTNEQFF.

This clonotype was recorded once. The rearrangement uses TRBV5-1 and TRBJ1-2; D is possibly TRBD1 (6 bases). The CDR3 extends over 15 amino acids. Between the trimmed V and J ends, which lost 4 bases and 5 bases, there was a span of 18 bases. The germline CDR1 and CDR2 sequences are SGHRS and YFSETQ. DNA for the CDR3: TGCGCCAGCAGCGGCCGGGAGACAGGCGATTATGGCTACACCTTC. Amino acid sequence: CASSGRETGDYGYTF.

In nucleotides, the CDR3 is TGTGCCATCAGTGACGGGGAGAGAGAGACCCAGTACTTC. This codes for CAISDGERETQYF. The rearrangement uses TRBV10-3 and TRBJ2-5; D possibly corresponds to TRBD2 (5 bases). Trimming left V 3 bases short and J 4 bases short, with 9 bases between. This CDR3 region has 13 residues. Germline CDR1 is ENHRY and CDR2 is SYGVKD.

J is TRBJ1-1 and V is TRBV7-2; D perhaps matches TRBD1 (6 bases). The CDR3 is 15 residues long. Germline values: CDR1 SGHTA, CDR2 FQGNSA. Trimming took off 0 bases at V and 5 bases at J, with 13 bases between the two ends. The CDR3 DNA is TGTGCCAGCAGCTTAGCAGCGGGGGCGAGAACTGAAGCTTTCTTT. Its protein product is CASSLAAGARTEAFF.

The chain combines TRBV2 with TRBJ1-2; TRBD1 matches at 7 bases. Per germline, CDR1 SNHLY and CDR2 FYNNEI. The CDR3 spans 13 residues. Trimming at V came to 6 bases and at J to 4 bases, leaving 5 bases not matched to a gene. The CDR3 DNA follows: TGTGCCAGCAGCCAGACAGGGCCCTATGGCTACACCTTC. The encoded protein is CASSQTGPYGYTF.

The V call is TRBV12-3 or TRBV12-4, the J call TRBJ1-1, with 9 bases lining up with TRBD1. The CDR3 contains 13 residues. J lost 9 bases, V lost 3 bases, and 5 bases had no gene match. DNA of the CDR3: TGTGCCAGCAGTTTCGGGGACAGGGTCAAAGCTTTCTTT. It is translated as CASSFGDRVKAFF.

The CDR3 is CASSYGPNYEQYF. The CDR3 DNA sequence: TGTGCCAGCAGTTACGGACCTAACTACGAGCAGTACTTC. The V gene is TRBV6-5, the J gene TRBJ2-7; D is unresolved. The V gene lost 2 bases and the J gene lost 3 bases, with 8 bases spanning the gap. The CDR3 loop spans 13 amino acids. CDR1 and CDR2 from the germline V gene are MNHEY and SVGAGI.